These T cell receptor beta chains were read from a single sample in a study of blood T cell repertoires in COVID-19. Assay used: immunoSEQ multiplex PCR; TCRdb lists only in-frame clones, some missing. The top ten clones hold around 20% of a sample with some 140,000 clones, about four fifths of them seen once. Sequencing was performed on peripheral blood. Receptor source: a man older than 75 with acute or convalescent COVID-19. The CDR3 runs from the conserved cysteine through the conserved F or W. The order of the fields is clone size, V gene, J gene, D gene, CDR3 protein, CDR3 DNA. The D gene is left open where the match is weak. A row's size may be missing; if present it is once, few, many or a size class.

-	TRBV6-5	TRBJ2-1	TRBD2	CASRTGLAYNEQFF	TGTGCCAGCAGAACGGGACTAGCGTACAATGAGCAGTTCTTC
few	TRBV28	TRBJ2-7	-	CASRQTGLYEQYF	TGTGCCAGCAGACAAACAGGCCTCTACGAGCAGTACTTC
-	TRBV19	TRBJ2-5	-	CASSGATGETQYF	TGTGCCAGTAGTGGCGCTACGGGAGAGACCCAGTACTTC
-	TRBV28	TRBJ1-5	TRBD1	CASRTGFGSNQPQHF	TGTGCCAGCAGGACAGGGTTCGGCAGCAATCAGCCCCAGCATTTT
-	TRBV6-2/TRBV6-3	TRBJ2-7	-	CASGLTGYYEQYF	TGTGCCAGCGGCCTTACAGGGTATTACGAGCAGTACTTC
-	TRBV5-4	TRBJ1-2	-	CASSYGRGEAGYTF	TGTGCCAGCAGCTACGGACGGGGAGAGGCTGGCTACACCTTC
-	TRBV9	TRBJ2-5	-	CASSPHPRPQETQYF	TGTGCCAGCAGCCCTCACCCGCGGCCGCAAGAGACCCAGTACTTC
-	TRBV30	TRBJ1-2	TRBD1	CALDRDRPYGYTF	TGTGCCTTGGACCGGGACAGGCCCTATGGCTACACCTTC
-	TRBV5-8	TRBJ1-1	-	CASSLVVGGRRSSEAFF	TGTGCCAGCAGCTTGGTGGTGGGGGGTCGTCGAAGCTCTGAAGCTTTCTTT
-	TRBV5-1	TRBJ2-7	-	CASSLEGGPSLEQYF	TGCGCCAGCAGCTTGGAGGGGGGGCCCTCCCTCGAGCAGTACTTC
-	TRBV7-9	TRBJ2-3	-	CASSPTRVLGDTQYF	TGTGCCAGCAGCCCCACTAGGGTGCTAGGAGATACGCAGTATTTT
few	TRBV7-3	TRBJ2-1	TRBD2	CASSLNPPGGGQIQFF	TGTGCCAGCAGCTTAAACCCCCCCGGGGGGGGCCAGATTCAGTTCTTC
-	TRBV6-1	TRBJ1-1	-	CASSEADQGDEAFF	TGTGCCAGCAGTGAAGCTGACCAGGGTGACGAAGCTTTCTTT
once	TRBV3-1/TRBV3-2	TRBJ2-1	TRBD2	CASSQDWAGGNNEQFF	TGTGCCAGCAGCCAAGATTGGGCGGGGGGAAACAATGAGCAGTTCTTC
-	TRBV28	TRBJ2-7	TRBD1	CASSLWGGQGSYEQYF	TGTGCCAGCAGTCTTTGGGGGGGACAGGGTTCCTACGAGCAGTACTTC
-	TRBV7-2	TRBJ1-5	-	CASSDRAGSNQPQHF	TGTGCCAGCAGCGATCGAGCAGGAAGCAATCAGCCCCAGCATTTT
-	TRBV2	TRBJ1-1	TRBD1	CASSRTGGNDEAFF	TGTGCCAGCAGTCGGACAGGGGGGAATGATGAAGCTTTCTTT
-	TRBV18	TRBJ2-1	-	CASSTGPYNEQFF	TGTGCCAGCTCTACAGGGCCCTACAATGAGCAGTTCTTC
-	TRBV7-9	TRBJ2-3	-	CASSLTAGPDTQYF	TGTGCCAGCAGCTTAACGGCGGGTCCAGATACGCAGTATTTT
-	TRBV19	TRBJ1-6	-	CASSTRQLNNSPLHF	TGTGCCAGTAGTACCCGACAGCTAAATAATTCACCCCTCCACTTT
-	TRBV5-1	TRBJ2-1	-	CASSLVGGAVNEQFF	TGCGCCAGCAGCTTGGTAGGGGGGGCCGTTAATGAGCAGTTCTTC
-	TRBV11-3	TRBJ2-1	-	CASSSTGGDYNEQFF	TGTGCCAGCAGCTCAACAGGGGGGGACTACAATGAGCAGTTCTTC
-	TRBV10-3	TRBJ1-1	-	CAISGRGINTEAFF	TGTGCCATCAGTGGTAGGGGGATAAACACTGAAGCTTTCTTT
-	TRBV4-3	TRBJ2-2	TRBD2	CASSQDPSGVNTGELFF	TGCGCCAGCAGCCAAGATCCTAGCGGGGTAAACACCGGGGAGCTGTTTTTT
-	TRBV5-8	TRBJ2-7	-	CASSLSGIWYEQYF	TGTGCCAGCAGCTTGTCGGGGATTTGGTACGAGCAGTACTTC
-	TRBV9	TRBJ1-6	-	CASGQREENSPLHF	TGTGCCAGCGGTCAGAGGGAGGAGAATTCACCCCTCCACTTT
-	TRBV7-2	TRBJ1-1	-	CASSSRRGGTEAFF	TGTGCCAGCAGCTCTCGCCGGGGGGGAACTGAAGCTTTCTTT
once	TRBV7-8	TRBJ2-7	-	CASSLSLNRAHEQYF	TGTGCCAGCAGCTTATCGTTGAACAGGGCCCACGAGCAGTACTTC
-	TRBV5-1	TRBJ2-7	-	CASSPFGYEQYF	TGCGCCAGCAGCCCTTTCGGGTACGAGCAGTACTTC
-	TRBV12-3/TRBV12-4	TRBJ2-2	-	CASSLGAGGELFF	TGTGCCAGCAGTTTAGGTGCCGGCGGGGAGCTGTTTTTT
few	TRBV28	TRBJ1-2	-	CASSLGGRYGYTF	TGTGCCAGCAGTCTGGGAGGACGGTATGGCTACACCTTC
-	TRBV6-2/TRBV6-3	TRBJ2-7	-	CASSYARRGSSYEQYF	TGTGCCAGCAGTTACGCACGCCGGGGGTCGTCCTACGAGCAGTACTTC
-	TRBV7-2	TRBJ2-5	-	CASSPEAVETQYF	TGTGCCAGCAGCCCAGAGGCCGTTGAGACCCAGTACTTC
-	TRBV2	TRBJ2-7	TRBD1	CASRLFSGTGLNF	TGTGCCAGCAGGTTATTTTCCGGGACAGGTCTCAACTTC
-	TRBV12-3/TRBV12-4	TRBJ1-2	-	CASSLAGGAGYTF	TGTGCCAGCAGTTTGGCAGGTGGGGCAGGCTACACCTTC
-	TRBV7-9	TRBJ1-4	TRBD1	CASSFTGVTNEKLFF	TGTGCCAGCAGCTTCACAGGGGTAACTAATGAAAAACTGTTTTTT
once	TRBV9	TRBJ2-7	-	CASSPDPRDSEQYF	TGTGCCAGCAGCCCCGACCCCCGGGACTCCGAGCAGTACTTC
few	TRBV5-1	TRBJ2-1	-	CASSKDSSGEQFF	TGCGCCAGCAGCAAGGACAGTTCGGGTGAGCAGTTCTTC
few	TRBV6-6	TRBJ1-4	TRBD1	CASSYDSDRDEKLFF	TGTGCCAGCAGTTACGACTCGGACAGGGATGAAAAACTGTTTTTT
-	TRBV5-1	TRBJ2-2	TRBD1	CASSFYRGDGELFF	TGCGCCAGCAGCTTTTACAGGGGAGACGGGGAGCTGTTTTTT
-	TRBV7-2	TRBJ2-7	TRBD1	CASSFDRATEQYF	TGTGCCAGCAGCTTTGACAGGGCCACCGAGCAGTACTTC
once	TRBV10-2	TRBJ1-5	TRBD1	CARQGGQGGRYSNQPQHF	TGCGCCCGCCAAGGGGGACAGGGTGGGAGATATAGCAATCAGCCCCAGCATTTT
-	TRBV5-6	TRBJ2-7	-	CASSPRESSYEQYF	TGTGCCAGCAGCCCTCGGGAGAGCTCCTACGAGCAGTACTTC
-	TRBV28	TRBJ2-7	TRBD1	CASSKTDRSSYEQYF	TGTGCCAGCAGTAAAACGGACAGGAGCTCCTACGAGCAGTACTTC
-	TRBV4-2	TRBJ2-5	-	CASSQVPAGGQETQYF	TGTGCCAGCAGCCAAGTACCAGCCGGCGGACAAGAGACCCAGTACTTC
-	TRBV5-5	TRBJ2-7	-	CASSLEVQGYEQYF	TGTGCCAGCAGCTTGGAAGTTCAGGGGTACGAGCAGTACTTC
-	TRBV3-1/TRBV3-2	TRBJ1-1	-	CASSQVPGTEAFF	TGTGCCAGCAGCCAAGTCCCCGGGACTGAAGCTTTCTTT
-	TRBV12-3/TRBV12-4	TRBJ2-1	TRBD2	CASSLGLAGGQFF	TGTGCCAGCAGTTTGGGACTAGCGGGGGGGCAGTTCTTC
-	TRBV19	TRBJ1-5	-	CASIPGTKLGVGNQPQHF	TGTGCCAGTATCCCTGGGACAAAACTAGGCGTCGGCAATCAGCCCCAGCATTTT
-	TRBV7-9	TRBJ1-1	-	CASSIQGLSEAFF	TGTGCCAGCAGCATCCAGGGTCTGTCTGAAGCTTTCTTT
-	TRBV5-1	TRBJ1-4	-	CASKVPNRDDEKLFF	TGCGCCAGCAAAGTCCCCAACAGGGATGATGAAAAACTGTTTTTT
-	TRBV29-1	TRBJ2-3	TRBD1	CSVLQGWLADTQYF	TGCAGCGTTTTACAGGGGTGGTTGGCAGATACGCAGTATTTT
once	TRBV9	TRBJ2-3	TRBD2	CASSVAGGPSTDTQYF	TGTGCCAGCAGCGTAGCGGGGGGGCCGAGCACAGATACGCAGTATTTT
-	TRBV28	TRBJ2-7	TRBD1	CASSPVGDRSYEQYF	TGTGCCAGCAGCCCCGTAGGGGACAGATCCTACGAGCAGTACTTC
-	TRBV28	TRBJ2-5	TRBD2	CASSFLASGGAFRETQYF	TGTGCCAGCAGTTTCTTGGCTAGCGGGGGGGCTTTCCGAGAGACCCAGTACTTC
many	TRBV7-2	TRBJ1-4	TRBD1	CASSSAGPGGEKLFF	TGTGCCAGCAGCTCCGCGGGGCCAGGGGGGGAAAAACTGTTTTTT
-	TRBV30	TRBJ1-3	TRBD1	CAWSPGQGLPNTIYF	TGTGCCTGGAGTCCGGGACAGGGGTTGCCAAACACCATATATTTT
-	TRBV6-1	TRBJ2-2	-	CASSELVAANTGELFF	TGTGCCAGCAGTGAACTGGTAGCCGCGAACACCGGGGAGCTGTTTTTT
-	TRBV24-1	TRBJ2-3	-	CATSDPSTLPDTQYF	TGTGCCACCAGTGATCCCAGTACGCTCCCAGATACGCAGTATTTT